Listed below are T cell receptor beta chains from one sample, sequenced in a study of blood T cell repertoires in COVID-19. Repertoires were generated with immunoSEQ multiplex PCR, while TCRdb's copy carries only in-frame clones and drops some. The repertoire consists of a few hundred thousand clones, with roughly nine tenths occurring once and the leading ten covering less than 5%. Sequencing was done on a sample of peripheral blood. These receptors originate from a woman in her 40s who had recovered from COVID-19. Each CDR3 is given without its conserved first and last residue. The order of the fields is V gene, CDR3 length, clone size, CDR3 protein. Clone size is not always given. Where it is, it says once, few, many or a class for expanded clones.

v_call: TRBV6-5
cdr3_length: 13
clone_size: .
cdr3_aa: ASSYEGLAQETQY

v_call: TRBV19
cdr3_length: 11
clone_size: once
cdr3_aa: ASHRDTYTEAF

v_call: TRBV7-2
cdr3_length: 10
clone_size: .
cdr3_aa: ASSSYTDTQY

v_call: TRBV30
cdr3_length: 13
clone_size: .
cdr3_aa: AWRFRTSGTGTQY

v_call: TRBV5-8
cdr3_length: 11
clone_size: .
cdr3_aa: ASSLWLLDTQY

v_call: TRBV30
cdr3_length: 13
clone_size: .
cdr3_aa: AWRRTSGSTDTQY

v_call: TRBV14
cdr3_length: 13
clone_size: .
cdr3_aa: ASSQDGTGLDTQY

v_call: TRBV5-4
cdr3_length: 13
clone_size: .
cdr3_aa: ASSLGTSGIYEQF

v_call: TRBV6-2/TRBV6-3
cdr3_length: 11
clone_size: .
cdr3_aa: ASSYSADTEAF

v_call: TRBV30
cdr3_length: 10
clone_size: .
cdr3_aa: AWSVQVYGYT

v_call: TRBV2
cdr3_length: 13
clone_size: .
cdr3_aa: ASRGLGDRDAEQY

v_call: TRBV19
cdr3_length: 11
clone_size: .
cdr3_aa: ASSTDSNQPQH

v_call: TRBV11-2
cdr3_length: 11
clone_size: .
cdr3_aa: ASRGGPSGELF

v_call: TRBV6-5
cdr3_length: 11
clone_size: few
cdr3_aa: ATRRWNTGELF

v_call: TRBV5-1
cdr3_length: 14
clone_size: .
cdr3_aa: ASSLVAGGPSETQY

v_call: TRBV5-5
cdr3_length: 11
clone_size: .
cdr3_aa: ASSFGAGNTIY

v_call: TRBV28
cdr3_length: 11
clone_size: .
cdr3_aa: ATLSGGNTEAF

v_call: TRBV29-1
cdr3_length: 16
clone_size: .
cdr3_aa: SEGRDREVKATNEKLF

v_call: TRBV18
cdr3_length: 11
clone_size: .
cdr3_aa: ASSPAEDQPQH

v_call: TRBV10-1
cdr3_length: 12
clone_size: few
cdr3_aa: ASSDNAVGSPLH

v_call: TRBV28
cdr3_length: 13
clone_size: .
cdr3_aa: ASNPSSGVRTEAF

v_call: TRBV7-3
cdr3_length: 11
clone_size: .
cdr3_aa: ASSLIRDHEQY

v_call: TRBV12-3/TRBV12-4
cdr3_length: 11
clone_size: .
cdr3_aa: ASARQGGNEQF

v_call: TRBV19
cdr3_length: 11
clone_size: .
cdr3_aa: ASSMVGDQPQH

v_call: TRBV18
cdr3_length: 13
clone_size: .
cdr3_aa: ASSRKPGEPYGYT

v_call: TRBV18
cdr3_length: 13
clone_size: few
cdr3_aa: ASSPAGGALETQY

v_call: TRBV6-6
cdr3_length: 13
clone_size: .
cdr3_aa: ASSWGRSGTDTQY